These 5 T cell receptor beta chains originate from one sample sequenced in a study of identical twins. TCRdb independently ran MiXCR on the 5' RACE reads; one entry per CDR3 protein. The sample shows hundreds of thousands of distinct CDR3 sequences, around 8.8% of them seen only once. The sample was also reused in another study, on yellow fever vaccine responses in identical twins.

The sequencing input was memory (CD45RO+) T cells sorted from blood. Receptor source: a woman aged 18-35 years in good health.

This clonotype was seen many times. The chain links TRBV5-1 to TRBJ2-1, with TRBD2 matching over 7 bases. V lost 4 bases and J lost 2; bases outside the gene matches: 15. The CDR3 spans 18 residues. Germline CDR1 SGHRS, CDR2 YFSETQ. CDR3 in DNA: TGCGCCAGCAGCCCTGCTTTGATGGGAGGGACTACCTACAATGAGCAGTTCTTC. Its translation is CASSPALMGGTTYNEQFF. Full variable domain (outside the CDR3, taken from reference TRBV5-1 and TRBJ2-1): KAGVTQTPRYLIKTRGQQVTLSCSPISGHRSVSWYQQTPGQGLQFLFEYFSETQRNKGNFPGRFSGRQFSNSRSEMNVSTLELGDSALYLCASSPALMGGTTYNEQFFGPGTRLTVL.

This chain joins TRBV6-1 and TRBJ2-3; D not resolved. There are 13 residues in the CDR3. Trimming took off 4 bases at V and 0 bases at J, with 5 bases between the two ends. The germline CDR1 and CDR2 sequences are MNHNS and SASEGT. CDR3 in amino acids: CASSVQSTDTQYF. The DNA of the CDR3 is TGTGCCAGCAGTGTCCAGAGCACAGATACGCAGTATTTT.

This clonotype was found many times. CDR3 bases: TGTGCCAGCAGACCTAGGACCGGATCTGGAAACACCATATATTTT. It encodes CASRPRTGSGNTIYF. This chain connects TRBV12-3 or TRBV12-4 to TRBJ1-3; D gene unclear. Trimming cost V 6 bases and J 1 base, with 13 bases left between them. The CDR3 consists of 15 residues.

This clonotype showed up just a few times. V and J are TRBV10-3 and TRBJ2-1; TRBD1 matches 9 bases. Germline V gene data show CDR1 as ENHRY and CDR2 as SYGVKD. CDR3 length: 19 amino acids. V shed 7 bases, J shed 0 bases, and the junction held 16 bases outside the gene matches. This chain's CDR3 is CAITPGQGHHKSSYNEQFF. The CDR3 bases are TGTGCCATCACCCCGGGACAGGGACACCATAAGAGCTCCTACAATGAGCAGTTCTTC.

This clonotype has just one count. V usage is TRBV10-3 and J usage is TRBJ1-2; tentatively, D is TRBD1 (6 bases). Looked up from germline, CDR1 is ENHRY and CDR2 is SYGVKD. V lost 4 bases, J lost 7 bases, and 22 bases lay in between. The CDR3 loop spans 16 amino acids. The CDR3 loop reads CAISVGGLLPSVGYTF. In DNA, the CDR3 is TGTGCCATCAGTGTAGGGGGACTCCTGCCGTCAGTTGGCTACACCTTC.